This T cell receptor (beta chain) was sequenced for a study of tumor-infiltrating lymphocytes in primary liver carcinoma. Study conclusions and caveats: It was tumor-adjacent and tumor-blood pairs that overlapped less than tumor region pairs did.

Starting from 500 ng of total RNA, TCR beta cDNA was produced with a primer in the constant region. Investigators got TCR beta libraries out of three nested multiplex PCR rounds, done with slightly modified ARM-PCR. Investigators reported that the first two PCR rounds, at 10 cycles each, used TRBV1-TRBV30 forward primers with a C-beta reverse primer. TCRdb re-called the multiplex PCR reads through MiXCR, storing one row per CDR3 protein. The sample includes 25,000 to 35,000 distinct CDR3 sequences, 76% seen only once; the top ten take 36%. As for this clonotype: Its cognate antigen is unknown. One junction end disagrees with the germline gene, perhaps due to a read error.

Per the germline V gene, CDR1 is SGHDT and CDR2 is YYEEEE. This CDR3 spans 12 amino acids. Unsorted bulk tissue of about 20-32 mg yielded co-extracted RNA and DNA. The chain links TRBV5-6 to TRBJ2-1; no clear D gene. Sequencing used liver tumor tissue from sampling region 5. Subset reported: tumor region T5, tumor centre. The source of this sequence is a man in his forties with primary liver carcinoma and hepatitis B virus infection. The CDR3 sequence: CASGLGTNEQFF. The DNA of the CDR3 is TGTGCCAGCGGCTTGGGTACCAATGAACAGTTCTTC.